This TCR beta chain is drawn from a study of sequential checkpoint blockade in melanoma. There are a few counts of this clone. Per germline, CDR1 SEHNR and CDR2 FQNEAQ (reference sequence). This CDR3 region has 15 residues. V was pared by 4 bases and J by 0 bases, with 5 bases of the junction left unmatched. Data came from immunoSEQ multiplex PCR; TCRdb stores just in-frame clones and leaves some out. The table shows some 11,000 clones, with approximately 67% occurring only once. The treatment denotes: randomized to nivolumab then ipilimumab (arm A) or the reverse (arm B). This material consisted of CD8+ T cells sorted from blood (inferred from file names), taken from a patient given nivolumab and ipilimumab in sequence. The V call is TRBV7-9, the J call TRBJ2-7; 8 bases match TRBD1. The origin of this receptor is a human donor with melanoma. The CDR3 spells CASSSGQDSSYEQYF. DNA for the CDR3: TGTGCCAGCAGCTCGGGACAGGACAGCTCCTACGAGCAGTACTTC.